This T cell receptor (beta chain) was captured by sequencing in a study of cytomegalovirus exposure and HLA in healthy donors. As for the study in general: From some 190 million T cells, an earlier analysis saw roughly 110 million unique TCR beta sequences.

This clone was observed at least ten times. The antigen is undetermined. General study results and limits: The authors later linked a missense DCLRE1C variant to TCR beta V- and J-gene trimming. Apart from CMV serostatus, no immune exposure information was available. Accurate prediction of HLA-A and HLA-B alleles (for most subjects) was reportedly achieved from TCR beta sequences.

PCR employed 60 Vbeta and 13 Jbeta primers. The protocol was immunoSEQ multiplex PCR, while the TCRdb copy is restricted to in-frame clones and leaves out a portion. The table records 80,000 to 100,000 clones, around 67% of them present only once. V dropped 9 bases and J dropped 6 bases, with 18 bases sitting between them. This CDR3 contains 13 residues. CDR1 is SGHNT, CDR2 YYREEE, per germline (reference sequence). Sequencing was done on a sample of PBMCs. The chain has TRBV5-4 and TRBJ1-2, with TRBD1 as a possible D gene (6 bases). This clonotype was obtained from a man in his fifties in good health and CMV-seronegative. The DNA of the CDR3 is TGTGCCACGTCGTCAGGGGCGCTCGATGGCTACACCTTC. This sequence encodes CATSSGALDGYTF.